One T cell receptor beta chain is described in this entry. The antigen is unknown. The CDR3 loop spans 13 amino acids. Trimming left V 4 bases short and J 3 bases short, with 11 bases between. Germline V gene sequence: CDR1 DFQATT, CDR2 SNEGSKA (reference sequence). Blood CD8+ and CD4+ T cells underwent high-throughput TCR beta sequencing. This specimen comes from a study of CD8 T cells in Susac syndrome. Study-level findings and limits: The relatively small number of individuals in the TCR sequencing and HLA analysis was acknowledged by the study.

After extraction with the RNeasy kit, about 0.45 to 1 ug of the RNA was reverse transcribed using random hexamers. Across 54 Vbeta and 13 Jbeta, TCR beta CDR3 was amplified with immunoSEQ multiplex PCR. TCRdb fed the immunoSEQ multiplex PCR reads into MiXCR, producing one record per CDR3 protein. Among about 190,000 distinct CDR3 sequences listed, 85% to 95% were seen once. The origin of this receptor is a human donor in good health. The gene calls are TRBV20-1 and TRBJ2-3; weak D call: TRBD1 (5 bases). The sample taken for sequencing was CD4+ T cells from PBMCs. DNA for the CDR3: TGCAGTGCTATAGGGGATCGGACAGATACGCAGTATTTT. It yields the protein CSAIGDRTDTQYF.